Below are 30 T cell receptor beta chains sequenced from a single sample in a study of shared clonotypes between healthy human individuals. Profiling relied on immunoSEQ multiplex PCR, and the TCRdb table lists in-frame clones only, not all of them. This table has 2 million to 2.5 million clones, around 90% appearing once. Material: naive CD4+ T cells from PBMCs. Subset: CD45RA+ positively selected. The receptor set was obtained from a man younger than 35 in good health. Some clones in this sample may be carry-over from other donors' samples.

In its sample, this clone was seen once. CDR3 nucleotide sequence: TGTGCCAGCAGTGCCATGGGGAGGGGGGACACAGATACGCAGTATTTT. Protein product: CASSAMGRGDTDTQYF. This chain links TRBV28 with TRBJ2-3; weak D call: TRBD2 (7 bases). Germline V gene data show CDR1 as MDHEN and CDR2 as SYDVKM. The CDR3 is 16 amino acids. V dropped 5 bases and J dropped 2 bases, with 17 bases sitting between them.

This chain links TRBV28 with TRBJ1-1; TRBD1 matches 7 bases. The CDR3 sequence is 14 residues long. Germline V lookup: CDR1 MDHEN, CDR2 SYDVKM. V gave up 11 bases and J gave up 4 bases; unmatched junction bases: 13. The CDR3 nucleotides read TGTGCCGGGAAGACCAGGGGGTCTGGCACTGAAGCTTTCTTT. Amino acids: CAGKTRGSGTEAFF.

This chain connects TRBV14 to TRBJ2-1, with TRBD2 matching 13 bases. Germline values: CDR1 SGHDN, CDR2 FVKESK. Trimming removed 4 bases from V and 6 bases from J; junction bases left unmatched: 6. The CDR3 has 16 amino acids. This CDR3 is CASSRIGLAGVNEQFF. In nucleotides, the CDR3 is TGTGCCAGCAGCCGAATCGGACTAGCGGGAGTCAATGAGCAGTTCTTC.

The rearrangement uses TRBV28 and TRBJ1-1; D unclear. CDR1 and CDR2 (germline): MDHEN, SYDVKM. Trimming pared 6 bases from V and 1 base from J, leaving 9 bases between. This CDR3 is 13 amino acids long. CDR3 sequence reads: CASRLQGNTEAFF. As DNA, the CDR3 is TGTGCCAGCAGATTGCAAGGGAACACTGAAGCTTTCTTT.

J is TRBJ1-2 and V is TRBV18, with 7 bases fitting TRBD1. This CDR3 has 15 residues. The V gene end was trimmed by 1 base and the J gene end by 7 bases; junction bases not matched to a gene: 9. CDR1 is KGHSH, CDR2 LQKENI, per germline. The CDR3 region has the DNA TGTGCCAGCTCACCACAAAGGACAGGAACACTTGGCTACACCTTC. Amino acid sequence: CASSPQRTGTLGYTF.

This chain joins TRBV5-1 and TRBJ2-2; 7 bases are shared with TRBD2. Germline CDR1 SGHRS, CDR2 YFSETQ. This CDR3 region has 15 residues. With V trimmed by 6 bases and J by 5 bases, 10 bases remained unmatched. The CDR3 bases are TGCGCCAGCAATGGACTAGATCCGACGACCGGGGAGCTGTTTTTT. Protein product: CASNGLDPTTGELFF.

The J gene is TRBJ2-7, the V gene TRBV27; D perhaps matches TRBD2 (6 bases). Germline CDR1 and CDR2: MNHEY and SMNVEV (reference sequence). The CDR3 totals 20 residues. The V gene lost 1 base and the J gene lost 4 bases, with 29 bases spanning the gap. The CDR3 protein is CASSLFSHPGAPGGAYEQYF. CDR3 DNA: TGTGCCAGCAGTTTATTCTCCCATCCCGGGGCCCCCGGGGGAGCGTACGAGCAGTACTTC.

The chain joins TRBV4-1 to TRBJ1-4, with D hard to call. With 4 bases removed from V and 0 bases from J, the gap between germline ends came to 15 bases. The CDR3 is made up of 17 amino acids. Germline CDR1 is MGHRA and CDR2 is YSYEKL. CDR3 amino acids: CASSPPGGSSTNEKLFF. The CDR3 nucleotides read TGCGCCAGCAGCCCTCCCGGCGGGTCCTCAACTAATGAAAAACTGTTTTTT.

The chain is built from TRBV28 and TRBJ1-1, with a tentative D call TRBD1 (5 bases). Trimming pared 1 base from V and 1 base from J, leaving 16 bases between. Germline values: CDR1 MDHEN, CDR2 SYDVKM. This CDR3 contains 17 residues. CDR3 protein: CASSLLGQGGKNTEAFF. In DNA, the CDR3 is TGTGCCAGCAGTTTATTAGGCCAGGGAGGGAAGAACACTGAAGCTTTCTTT.

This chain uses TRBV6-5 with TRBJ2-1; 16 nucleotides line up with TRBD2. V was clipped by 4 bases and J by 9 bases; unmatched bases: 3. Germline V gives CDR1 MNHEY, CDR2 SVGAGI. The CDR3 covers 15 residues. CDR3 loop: CASSSGTSGRGEQFF. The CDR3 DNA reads TGTGCCAGCAGTTCCGGGACTAGCGGGAGGGGTGAGCAGTTCTTC.

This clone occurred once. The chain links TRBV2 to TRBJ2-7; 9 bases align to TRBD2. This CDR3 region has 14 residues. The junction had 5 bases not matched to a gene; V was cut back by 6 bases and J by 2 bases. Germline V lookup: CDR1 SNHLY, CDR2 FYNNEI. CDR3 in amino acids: CASRKSGGTYEQYF. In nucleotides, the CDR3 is TGTGCCAGCAGGAAAAGCGGGGGGACCTACGAGCAGTACTTC. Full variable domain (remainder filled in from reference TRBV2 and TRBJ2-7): EPEVTQTPSHQVTQMGQEVILRCVPISNHLYFYWYRQILGQKVEFLVSFYNNEISEKSEIFDDQFSVERPDGSNFTLKIRSTKLEDSAMYFCASRKSGGTYEQYFGPGTRLTVT.

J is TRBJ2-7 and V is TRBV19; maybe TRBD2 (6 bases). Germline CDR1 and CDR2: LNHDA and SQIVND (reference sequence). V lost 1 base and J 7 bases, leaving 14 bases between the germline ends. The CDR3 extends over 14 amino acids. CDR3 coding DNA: TGTGCCAGTAGTATAGGCGGGGTCCCTATGGAGCAGTACTTC. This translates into CASSIGGVPMEQYF. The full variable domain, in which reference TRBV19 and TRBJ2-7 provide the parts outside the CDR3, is DGGITQSPKYLFRKEGQNVTLSCEQNLNHDAMYWYRQDPGQGLRLIYYSQIVNDFQKGDIAEGYSVSREKKESFPLTVTSAQKNPTAFYLCASSIGGVPMEQYFGPGTRLTVT.

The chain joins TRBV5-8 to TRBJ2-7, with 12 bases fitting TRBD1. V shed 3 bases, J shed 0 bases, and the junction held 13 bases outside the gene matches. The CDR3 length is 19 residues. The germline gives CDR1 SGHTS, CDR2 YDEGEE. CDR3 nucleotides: TGTGCCAGCAGCTCCCCCCTTGGGACAGGGGGCCTCATCTCCTACGAGCAGTACTTC. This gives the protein CASSSPLGTGGLISYEQYF.

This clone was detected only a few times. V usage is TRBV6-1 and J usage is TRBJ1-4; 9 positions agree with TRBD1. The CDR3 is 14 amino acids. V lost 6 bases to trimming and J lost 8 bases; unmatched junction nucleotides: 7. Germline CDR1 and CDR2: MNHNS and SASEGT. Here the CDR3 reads CASSTGGAREKLFF. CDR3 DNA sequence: TGTGCCAGCAGCACAGGGGGCGCGAGGGAAAAACTGTTTTTT.

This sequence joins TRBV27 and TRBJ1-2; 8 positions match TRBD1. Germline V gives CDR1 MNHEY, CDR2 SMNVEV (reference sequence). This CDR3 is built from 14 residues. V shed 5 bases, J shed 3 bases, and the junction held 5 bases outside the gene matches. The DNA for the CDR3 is TGTGCCAGCAGTGAAGACAGGGGCGACTATGGCTACACCTTC. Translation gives CASSEDRGDYGYTF.

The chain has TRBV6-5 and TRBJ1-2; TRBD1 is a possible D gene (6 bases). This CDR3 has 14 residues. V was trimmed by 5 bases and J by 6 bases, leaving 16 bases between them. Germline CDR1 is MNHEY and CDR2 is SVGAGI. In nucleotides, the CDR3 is TGTGCCAGCAGTCCCACCGGGACACGGGATGGCTACACCTTC. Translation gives CASSPTGTRDGYTF.

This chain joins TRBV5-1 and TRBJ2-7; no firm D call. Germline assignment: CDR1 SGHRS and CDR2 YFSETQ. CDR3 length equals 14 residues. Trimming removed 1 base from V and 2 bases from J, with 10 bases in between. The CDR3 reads CASSLSNTAYEQYF. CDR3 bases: TGCGCCAGCAGCTTGTCCAACACTGCCTACGAGCAGTACTTC.

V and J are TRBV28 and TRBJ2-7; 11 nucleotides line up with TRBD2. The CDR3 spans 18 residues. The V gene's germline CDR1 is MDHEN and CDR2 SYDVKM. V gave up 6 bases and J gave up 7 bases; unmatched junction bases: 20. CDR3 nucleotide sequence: TGTGCCAGCAGCGCCCTCGGGGCTAGCGGGAGGAAGTTGGGAGAGCAGTACTTC. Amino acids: CASSALGASGRKLGEQYF.

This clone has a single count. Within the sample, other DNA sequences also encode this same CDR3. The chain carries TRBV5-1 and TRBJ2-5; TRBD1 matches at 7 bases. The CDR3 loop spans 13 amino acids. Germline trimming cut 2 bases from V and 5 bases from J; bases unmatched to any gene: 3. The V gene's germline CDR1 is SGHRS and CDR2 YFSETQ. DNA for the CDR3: TGCGCCAGCAGCTTCGGCAGGGGGGAGACCCAGTACTTC. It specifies CASSFGRGETQYF.

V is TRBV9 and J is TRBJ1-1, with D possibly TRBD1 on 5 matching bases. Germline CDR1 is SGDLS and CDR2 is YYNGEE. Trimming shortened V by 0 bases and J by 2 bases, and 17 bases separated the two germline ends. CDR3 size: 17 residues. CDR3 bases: TGTGCCAGCAGCGTAGGGGGCCCCCCACTACCTAACACTGAAGCTTTCTTT. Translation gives CASSVGGPPLPNTEAFF.

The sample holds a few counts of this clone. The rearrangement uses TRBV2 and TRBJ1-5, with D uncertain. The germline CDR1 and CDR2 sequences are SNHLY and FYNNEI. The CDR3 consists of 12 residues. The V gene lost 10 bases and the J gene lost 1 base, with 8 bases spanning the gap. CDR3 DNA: TGTGCCATCTCGCAAAGCAATCAGCCCCAGCATTTT. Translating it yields CAISQSNQPQHF.

Here the CDR3 DNA reads TGCAGCGTCCTGACAGGGGGCAATGGCTACACCTTC. Translation gives CSVLTGGNGYTF. This chain links TRBV29-1 with TRBJ1-2, with 10 bases matching TRBD1. V was clipped by 6 bases and J by 6 bases; unmatched bases: 4. Germline V CDR1 and CDR2: SQVTM, ANQGSEA. The CDR3 is made up of 12 amino acids.

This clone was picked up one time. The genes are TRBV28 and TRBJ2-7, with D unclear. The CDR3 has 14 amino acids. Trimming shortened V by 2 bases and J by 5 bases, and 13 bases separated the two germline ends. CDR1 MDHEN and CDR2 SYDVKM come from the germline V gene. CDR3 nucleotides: TGTGCCAGCAGTTTACTTTATCGACGGGACGAGCAGTACTTC. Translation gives CASSLLYRRDEQYF.

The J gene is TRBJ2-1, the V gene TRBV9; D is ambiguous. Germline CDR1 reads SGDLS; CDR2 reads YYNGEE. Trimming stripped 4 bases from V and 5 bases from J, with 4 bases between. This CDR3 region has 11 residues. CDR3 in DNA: TGTGCCAGCAGCTACCACAATGAGCAGTTCTTC. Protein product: CASSYHNEQFF.

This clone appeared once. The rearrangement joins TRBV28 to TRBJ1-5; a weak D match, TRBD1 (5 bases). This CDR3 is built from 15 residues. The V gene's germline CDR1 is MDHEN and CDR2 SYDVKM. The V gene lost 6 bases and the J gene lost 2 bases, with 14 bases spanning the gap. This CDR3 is CASSRPKGGNQPQHF. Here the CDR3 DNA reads TGTGCCAGCAGCCGACCAAAAGGGGGCAATCAGCCCCAGCATTTT.

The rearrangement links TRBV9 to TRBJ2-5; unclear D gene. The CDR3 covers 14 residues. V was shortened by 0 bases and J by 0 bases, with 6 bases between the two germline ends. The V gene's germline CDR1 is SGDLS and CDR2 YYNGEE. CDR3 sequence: CASSVEGNQETQYF. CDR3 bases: TGTGCCAGCAGCGTAGAGGGAAACCAAGAGACCCAGTACTTC.

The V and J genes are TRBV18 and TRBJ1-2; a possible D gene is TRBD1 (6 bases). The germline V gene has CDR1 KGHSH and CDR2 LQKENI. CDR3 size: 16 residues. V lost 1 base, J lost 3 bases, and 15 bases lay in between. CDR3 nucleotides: TGTGCCAGCTCACCACTTTTGGGGGCGTCTTACTATGGCTACACCTTC. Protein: CASSPLLGASYYGYTF.

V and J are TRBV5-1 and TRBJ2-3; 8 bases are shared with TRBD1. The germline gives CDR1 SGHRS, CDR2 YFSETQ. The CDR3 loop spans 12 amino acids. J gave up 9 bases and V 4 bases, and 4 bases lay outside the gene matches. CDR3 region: CASSPGTGTQYF. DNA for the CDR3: TGCGCCAGCAGCCCCGGGACAGGAACGCAGTATTTT.

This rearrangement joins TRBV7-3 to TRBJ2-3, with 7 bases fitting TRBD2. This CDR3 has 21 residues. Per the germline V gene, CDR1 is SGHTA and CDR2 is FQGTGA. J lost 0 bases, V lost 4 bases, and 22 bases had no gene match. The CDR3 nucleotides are TGTGCCAGCAGCTCCGGACTTAAAGGCGGCGGGAGCGGATTAAGCACAGATACGCAGTATTTT. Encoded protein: CASSSGLKGGGSGLSTDTQYF.

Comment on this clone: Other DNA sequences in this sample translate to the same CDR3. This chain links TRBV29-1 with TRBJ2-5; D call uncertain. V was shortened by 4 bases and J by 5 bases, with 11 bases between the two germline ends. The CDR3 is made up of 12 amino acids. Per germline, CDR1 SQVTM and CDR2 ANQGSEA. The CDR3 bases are TGCAGCGTTGTAGGGTTGGAGGAGACCCAGTACTTC. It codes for CSVVGLEETQYF.